A single sample gave rise to the 31 T cell receptor beta chains below, sequenced in a study of T cell responses to AZD1222 COVID-19 vaccine. TCRdb's copy holds only in-frame clones and misses some; the assay was immunoSEQ multiplex PCR. The sample records around 100,000 clones, about 87% being singletons. Here the sequenced sample was peripheral blood, taken 28 days after the second AZD1222 dose. The receptor set was obtained from an adult who received the AZD1222 COVID-19 vaccine.

This clone occurred once. The V call is TRBV6-2 or TRBV6-3, the J call TRBJ1-5; D call uncertain. Germline CDR1 and CDR2: MNHEY and SVGEGT. Trimming took 2 bases from V and 2 from J, leaving 10 bases between them. The CDR3 contains 15 residues. CDR3: CASSYADDRNQPQHF. As DNA, the CDR3 is TGTGCCAGCAGTTACGCAGACGACCGCAATCAGCCCCAGCATTTT.

J is TRBJ2-5 and V is TRBV5-1, with D perhaps assigned TRBD1 or TRBD2 (5 bases each). V lost 4 bases and J 1 base, leaving 14 bases between the germline ends. The germline V gene encodes CDR1 SGHRS and CDR2 YFSETQ. CDR3 size: 15 residues. CDR3 nucleotides: TGCGCCAGCAGCGCAGGGACCGACATCCAAGAGACCCAGTACTTC. It is translated as CASSAGTDIQETQYF. Complete variable domain (other parts from reference TRBV5-1 and TRBJ2-5): KAGVTQTPRYLIKTRGQQVTLSCSPISGHRSVSWYQQTPGQGLQFLFEYFSETQRNKGNFPGRFSGRQFSNSRSEMNVSTLELGDSALYLCASSAGTDIQETQYFGPGTRLLVL.

This clone was picked up one time. The chain uses TRBV5-4 and TRBJ1-1; 7 positions match TRBD1. The length of the CDR3 is 14 residues. The germline V gene has CDR1 SGHNT and CDR2 YYREEE (reference sequence). The V and J ends lost 4 bases and 0 bases, in that order; junction bases with no gene match: 3. The CDR3: CASSMGQMNTEAFF. The CDR3 bases are TGTGCCAGCAGCATGGGACAGATGAACACTGAAGCTTTCTTT.

This clone was found once. This chain links TRBV6-1 with TRBJ2-2; a possible D gene is TRBD2 (7 bases). Germline V lookup: CDR1 MNHNS, CDR2 SASEGT. Deletions cut 0 bases from V and 6 bases from J, with 11 bases between. The CDR3 covers 15 residues. CDR3 protein: CASSEAGGQAGELFF. The DNA of the CDR3 is TGTGCCAGCAGTGAAGCGGGGGGGCAGGCCGGGGAGCTGTTTTTT.

The gene calls are TRBV6-5 and TRBJ2-3; D is tentatively TRBD1 or TRBD2 (5 bases each). CDR3 length: 13 residues. Germline assignment: CDR1 MNHEY and CDR2 SVGAGI. V was cut by 6 bases and J by 6 bases, with 13 bases left in between. CDR3 nucleotide sequence: TGTGCCAGCAGAGAGGGACGAGCGGATACGCAGTATTTT. Its protein is CASREGRADTQYF.

The chain combines TRBV4-2 with TRBJ2-1, with a weak D call TRBD1 (6 bases). Per the germline V gene, CDR1 is LGHNA and CDR2 is YNFKEQ. The V end lost 3 bases, the J end lost 8 bases, and 11 bases lay between the germline ends. The CDR3 is 13 amino acids. The chain's CDR3 is CASSQAQGYEQFF. In DNA form, the CDR3 reads TGTGCCAGCAGCCAGGCACAGGGCTATGAGCAGTTCTTC.

The chain couples TRBV11-2 to TRBJ2-1; tentative D call: TRBD1 (5 bases). CDR3 length: 15 residues. The germline gives CDR1 SGHAT, CDR2 FQNNGV. V shed 5 bases and J shed 1 base, with 12 bases lying between them. CDR3 in DNA: TGTGCCAGCAGCCCTTTGCAGGGATCCTACAATGAGCAGTTCTTC. Translated, it gives CASSPLQGSYNEQFF.

This clone has a single count. V and J are TRBV6-5 and TRBJ2-1; no firm D call. CDR1 and CDR2 (germline): MNHEY, SVGAGI. CDR3 length equals 16 residues. With 3 bases removed from V and 5 bases from J, the gap between germline ends came to 17 bases. CDR3 DNA: TGTGCCAGCAGTTATAGTTTCGCTGGACCTGACAATGAGCAGTTCTTC. This codes for CASSYSFAGPDNEQFF.

The gene calls are TRBV29-1 and TRBJ1-2; D remains ambiguous. Germline V gene sequence: CDR1 SQVTM, CDR2 ANQGSEA. V was trimmed by 7 bases and J by 8 bases, leaving 11 bases between them. This CDR3 has 10 residues. CDR3 amino acids: CSALGTGYTF. The CDR3 DNA follows: TGCAGCGCGCTGGGTACAGGCTACACCTTC.

The V call is TRBV19, the J call TRBJ2-1; D unresolved. Trimming took off 0 bases at V and 9 bases at J, with 9 bases between the two ends. Germline CDR1 LNHDA, CDR2 SQIVND (reference sequence). This CDR3 is 13 amino acids long. The CDR3 protein is CASSIDLAGEQFF. The CDR3 nucleotides are TGTGCCAGTAGTATAGACCTGGCCGGTGAGCAGTTCTTC.

The genes are TRBV5-1 and TRBJ1-1, with D possibly being TRBD1 (6 bases). V lost 4 bases and J lost 3, with 10 bases in between. Per germline, CDR1 SGHRS and CDR2 YFSETQ. The CDR3 consists of 13 residues. CDR3 protein: CASSTRGDTEAFF. DNA for the CDR3: TGCGCCAGCAGCACCAGGGGAGACACTGAAGCTTTCTTT.

In this sample, this clone turned up once. The chain has TRBV15 and TRBJ2-3; 10 positions match TRBD2. With 4 bases clipped from V and 7 bases from J, the junction kept 8 bases outside the gene matches. Per the germline V gene, CDR1 is LNHNV and CDR2 is YYDKDF (reference sequence). CDR3 size: 15 residues. The CDR3 sequence: CATSKGVLAGNTQYF. CDR3 DNA: TGTGCCACCAGCAAGGGGGTACTAGCGGGAAATACGCAGTATTTT.

As DNA, the CDR3 is TGTGCCAGTAGTATAGCTGGGACAGGGGTTTCGGGGACCCAGTACTTC. This encodes CASSIAGTGVSGTQYF. The chain employs TRBV19 and TRBJ2-5; 10 bases fit TRBD1. Losses at the gene ends were 1 base for V and 7 bases for J; bases not matched to a gene: 9. Germline-derived CDR1 and CDR2 are LNHDA and SQIVND (reference sequence). The CDR3 runs 16 residues.

This clone came up once. The V and J genes are TRBV5-1 and TRBJ2-7, with 7 bases that match TRBD1. Germline CDR1 reads SGHRS; CDR2 reads YFSETQ. The CDR3 has 15 amino acids. The J segment lost 5 bases and the V segment lost 0 bases, leaving 8 bases of the junction unmatched. CDR3 protein: CASSLVTGASNEQYF. DNA for the CDR3: TGCGCCAGCAGCTTGGTAACAGGGGCAAGCAACGAGCAGTACTTC.

V gene TRBV2 combines with J gene TRBJ2-5; no clear D. From germline, CDR1 is SNHLY and CDR2 FYNNEI. There are 11 residues in the CDR3. Trimming left V 6 bases short and J 5 bases short, with 7 bases between. CDR3 amino acids: CASRITETQYF. CDR3 coding DNA: TGTGCCAGCAGGATCACTGAGACCCAGTACTTC.

The rearrangement links TRBV7-2 to TRBJ1-2, with a tentative D call TRBD1 (6 bases). The V gene's germline CDR1 is SGHTA and CDR2 FQGNSA. The CDR3 runs 14 residues. The ends were cut back, 5 bases at V and 3 bases at J, with 13 bases in the middle. Here the CDR3 reads CASSPDSYYYGYTF. DNA for the CDR3: TGTGCCAGCAGCCCGGACAGTTACTACTATGGCTACACCTTC.

This chain connects TRBV2 to TRBJ1-2; weak D call: TRBD1 (5 bases). V was pared by 8 bases and J by 2 bases, with 9 bases between. Germline V gene lookup returns CDR1 SNHLY and CDR2 FYNNEI. CDR3 length: 12 residues. Written as DNA, the CDR3 is TGTGCCAGCGGGGCAGAGAACTATGGCTACACCTTC. Protein: CASGAENYGYTF.

The chain recombines TRBV11-2 with TRBJ1-1; D call uncertain. V was shortened by 5 bases and J by 2 bases, with 12 bases between the two germline ends. The CDR3 loop spans 14 amino acids. The germline CDR1 and CDR2 sequences are SGHAT and FQNNGV. This CDR3 is CASSRGPSNTEAFF. The CDR3, as DNA: TGTGCCAGCAGCAGAGGGCCCTCAAACACTGAAGCTTTCTTT. Full variable domain (outside the CDR3, taken from reference TRBV11-2 and TRBJ1-1): EAGVAQSPRYKIIEKRQSVAFWCNPISGHATLYWYQQILGQGPKLLIQFQNNGVVDDSQLPKDRFSAERLKGVDSTLKIQPAKLEDSAVYLCASSRGPSNTEAFFGQGTRLTVV.

This chain connects TRBV27 to TRBJ2-2; D perhaps matches TRBD1 (8 bases). In germline, CDR1 is MNHEY, CDR2 SMNVEV (reference sequence). V gave up 2 bases and J gave up 4 bases, with 29 bases separating them. The CDR3 contains 21 residues. In DNA, the CDR3 is TGTGCCAGCAGTTTACGGACAGGGCGCGGGAGAGGCACGGTGTTCACCGGGGAGCTGTTTTTT. Its protein is CASSLRTGRGRGTVFTGELFF.

This clone was found once. The chain is built from TRBV6-5 and TRBJ1-6; no clear D gene. V was trimmed by 4 bases and J by 5 bases, leaving 9 bases between them. This CDR3 spans 14 amino acids. Per germline, CDR1 MNHEY and CDR2 SVGAGI. The CDR3 nucleotides read TGTGCCAGCAGTTGGTTGAGAGATAATTCACCCCTCCACTTT. This gives the protein CASSWLRDNSPLHF.

This clone has only a few counts. CDR3 region: CANSGGLGNQPQHF. The CDR3 coding sequence is TGTGCCAACTCAGGGGGTTTGGGCAATCAGCCCCAGCATTTT. The V call is TRBV28, the J call TRBJ1-5; the match to TRBD1 covers 7 bases. The V and J ends lost 10 bases and 2 bases, in that order; junction bases with no gene match: 8. The germline gives CDR1 MDHEN, CDR2 SYDVKM. The CDR3 sequence is 14 residues long.

V usage is TRBV29-1 and J usage is TRBJ2-7; a possible D gene is TRBD1 (6 bases). The germline V and J ends were trimmed by 6 bases and 6 bases, with 12 bases remaining between them. CDR1 is SQVTM, CDR2 ANQGSEA, per germline. There are 11 residues in the CDR3. The CDR3, as DNA: TGCAGCGTCTTAACAGGGAGCGAGCAGTACTTC. Protein sequence: CSVLTGSEQYF.

CDR3 protein: CASSPWAPAGEQFF. CDR3 in DNA: TGTGCCAGCAGCCCTTGGGCCCCCGCTGGTGAGCAGTTCTTC. The chain employs TRBV7-9 and TRBJ2-1; D remains unclear. CDR1 and CDR2 (germline): SEHNR, FQNEAQ (reference sequence). This CDR3 is built from 14 residues. V lost 5 bases and J lost 9, with 17 bases in between.

The chain joins TRBV9 to TRBJ1-3; D uncertain. The V and J ends lost 0 bases and 6 bases respectively, with 10 bases between them. The CDR3 is 14 amino acids. From germline, CDR1 is SGDLS and CDR2 YYNGEE. The CDR3 protein is CASSVGPPENTIYF. The CDR3 DNA reads TGTGCCAGCAGCGTAGGTCCGCCGGAAAACACCATATATTTT.

The chain combines TRBV6-2 or TRBV6-3 with TRBJ2-7; TRBD2 matches 13 bases. Looked up from germline, CDR1 is MNHEY and CDR2 is SVGEGT. The CDR3 is made up of 15 amino acids. Germline trimming cut 6 bases from V and 10 bases from J; bases unmatched to any gene: 12. The CDR3 is CASSAGLAGVTIQYF. The CDR3 DNA sequence: TGTGCCAGCAGCGCTGGACTAGCGGGGGTAACCATCCAGTACTTC.

V and J are TRBV6-1 and TRBJ2-7; weak D call: TRBD1 (5 bases). V was pared by 1 base and J by 3 bases, with 10 bases between. There are 14 residues in the CDR3. CDR1 is MNHNS and CDR2 is SASEGT in the germline V gene. Written as DNA, the CDR3 is TGTGCCAGCAGTGAAGTGGGGCAACGCTACGAGCAGTACTTC. Translation gives CASSEVGQRYEQYF.

J is TRBJ2-7 and V is TRBV7-2, with 8 bases matching TRBD2. In germline, CDR1 is SGHTA, CDR2 FQGNSA. The V and J ends lost 7 bases and 4 bases, in that order; junction bases with no gene match: 6. The CDR3 is 13 residues long. For the CDR3, the DNA is TGTGCCAGCATCAACGGGGGGGCATACGAGCAGTACTTC. It is translated as CASINGGAYEQYF.

This chain uses TRBV28 with TRBJ2-3, with TRBD2 as a possible D gene (6 bases). Germline V CDR1 and CDR2: MDHEN, SYDVKM. Deletions cut 3 bases from V and 1 base from J, with 14 bases between. The CDR3 is made up of 16 amino acids. The CDR3 sequence is CASSLSGTGGTDTQYF. Here the CDR3 DNA reads TGTGCCAGCAGTTTGTCCGGGACTGGGGGCACAGATACGCAGTATTTT.

This clone was seen a single time. The chain combines TRBV7-9 with TRBJ2-7; tentatively, D is TRBD1 (9 bases). The V end was cut by 5 bases, the J end by 1 base, with 18 bases between. The CDR3 sequence is 16 residues long. CDR1 is SEHNR and CDR2 is FQNEAQ in the germline V gene (reference sequence). CDR3 sequence (DNA): TGTGCCAGCAGCCCGGGGGGGACAGGGAGGTCCTACGAGCAGTACTTC. Amino acids: CASSPGGTGRSYEQYF.

V usage is TRBV5-6 and J usage is TRBJ2-3, with D possibly being TRBD1 or TRBD2 (5 bases each). The CDR3 length is 14 residues. Trimming pared 2 bases from V and 6 bases from J, leaving 13 bases between. Germline loops: CDR1 SGHDT, CDR2 YYEEEE. In nucleotides, the CDR3 is TGTGCCAGCAGCTTACAGGTACGCGGGGATACGCAGTATTTT. Protein: CASSLQVRGDTQYF. Full variable domain (outside the CDR3, taken from reference TRBV5-6 and TRBJ2-3): DAGVTQSPTHLIKTRGQQVTLRCSPKSGHDTVSWYQQALGQGPQFIFQYYEEEERQRGNFPDRFSGHQFPNYSSELNVNALLLGDSALYLCASSLQVRGDTQYFGPGTRLTVL.

The chain joins TRBV4-2 to TRBJ2-5; TRBD2 agrees at 8 bases. Losses at the gene ends were 6 bases for V and 7 bases for J; bases not matched to a gene: 13. CDR3 length: 15 residues. The germline CDR1 and CDR2 sequences are LGHNA and YNFKEQ. CDR3 residues: CASSSAAAGDGTQYF. The CDR3 nucleotides are TGTGCCAGCAGTTCCGCAGCAGCGGGAGACGGGACCCAGTACTTC.